This is a list of T cell receptor beta chains from one sample in a study of blood T cell repertoires in COVID-19. Clones were sequenced by immunoSEQ multiplex PCR, and TCRdb holds only the in-frame ones, with some missing. The sample comprises over 110,000 clones, roughly 88% of which are singletons, and 10% to 13% rests with the top ten. Material: peripheral blood. The origin of the receptors is a man in his 60s with active or convalescent COVID-19. CDR3s include the opening cysteine and the closing phenylalanine or tryptophan.

j_call | v_call | cdr3_length | cdr3_aa
TRBJ1-2 | TRBV9 | 14 | CASSPTTGNYGYTF
TRBJ1-2 | TRBV20-1 | 16 | CSASEGQGDFYYGYTF
TRBJ2-3 | TRBV19 | 20 | CASSGLGLGQGAPYTDTQYF
TRBJ1-1 | TRBV19 | 16 | CASSSYRTGTNTEAFF
TRBJ1-4 | TRBV3-1/TRBV3-2 | 15 | CASSQTLSTNEKLFF
TRBJ2-2 | TRBV30 | 14 | CAWSEGKNTGELFF
TRBJ1-6 | TRBV28 | 14 | CASTTGTVNSPLHF
TRBJ1-1 | TRBV12-3/TRBV12-4 | 13 | CAATGAGTTEAFF
TRBJ2-5 | TRBV7-9 | 15 | CASSLSGVDQETQYF
TRBJ2-5 | TRBV5-6 | 15 | CASSFRLGQEETQYF
TRBJ2-1 | TRBV7-9 | 16 | CASSRFGGSSYNEQFF
TRBJ1-5 | TRBV6-5 | 14 | CASSGTGSNQPQHF
TRBJ1-2 | TRBV20-1 | 12 | CSASPVPTGYTF
TRBJ1-6 | TRBV4-3 | 17 | CASSQDIRSSYNSPLHF
TRBJ1-1 | TRBV30 | 17 | CAWSVPHRGVTNTEAFF
TRBJ2-1 | TRBV2 | 17 | CASSEDTTSGGYNEQFF
TRBJ2-3 | TRBV7-2 | 16 | CASSRTSGSGTDTQYF
TRBJ1-5 | TRBV4-1 | 19 | CASSQDLGRGTVSNQPQHF
TRBJ1-2 | TRBV6-2/TRBV6-3 | 14 | CASSQYRGYHGYTF
TRBJ1-1 | TRBV7-9 | 15 | CASSLGLGEGTEAFF
TRBJ1-5 | TRBV5-6 | 15 | CASSLRDRGGQPQHF
TRBJ2-3 | TRBV19 | 19 | CASSPYARERPPSTDTQYF
TRBJ2-1 | TRBV11-2 | 17 | CASSPPTFGGNYNEQFF
TRBJ2-3 | TRBV5-6 | 16 | CASSPIERLVPDTQYF
TRBJ1-2 | TRBV6-5 | 15 | CASRLPGSRNYGYTF
TRBJ1-1 | TRBV4-3 | 14 | CASSQYRGLTEAFF
TRBJ2-7 | TRBV3-1/TRBV3-2 | 17 | CASSPSFFPQFSYEQYF
TRBJ1-4 | TRBV11-2 | 13 | CASSFRDSSKLFF
TRBJ1-5 | TRBV6-5 | 14 | CASSYSGGNQPQHF
TRBJ1-4 | TRBV28 | 15 | CASSPPGTGLMVLFF
TRBJ1-5 | TRBV7-8 | 16 | CASSLASGGDNQPQHF
TRBJ1-3 | TRBV11-2 | 16 | CASSPNGLNSGNTIYF
TRBJ2-3 | TRBV28 | 13 | CASRIPGGDTQYF
TRBJ1-4 | TRBV6-5 | 16 | CASSYSAGWANEKLFF
TRBJ1-1 | TRBV29-1 | 13 | CSALIQEDTEAFF
TRBJ1-2 | TRBV25-1 | 11 | CASSVYSRYTF
TRBJ1-2 | TRBV5-6 | 14 | CASSPGDSNYGYTF
TRBJ1-6 | TRBV4-1 | 17 | CASSQTQAHNDNSPLHF
TRBJ1-2 | TRBV6-5 | 13 | CASSSPRSDGYTF
TRBJ2-7 | TRBV19 | 14 | CASSGGQGEHEQYF
TRBJ2-5 | TRBV5-5 | 16 | CASSSAAGILQETQYF
TRBJ1-5 | TRBV15 | 15 | CATSRGGGSNQPQHF
TRBJ1-1 | TRBV11-3 | 13 | CASSLARNTEAFF
TRBJ2-2 | TRBV10-2 | 16 | CASSAGPTHYTGELFF
TRBJ2-3 | TRBV10-3 | 14 | CAISEQGRTDTQYF
TRBJ2-3 | TRBV5-3 | 15 | CARSIKQDSTDTQYF
TRBJ1-2 | TRBV9 | 14 | CVSSAGQTNYGYTF
TRBJ1-3 | TRBV9 | 13 | CASSGDRGNTIYF
TRBJ1-1 | TRBV4-3 | 16 | CASSQDPTALNTEAFF
TRBJ2-3 | TRBV28 | 16 | CASRPGQGRFPDTQYF
TRBJ1-6 | TRBV6-4 | 14 | CASSEFRGNSPLHF
TRBJ2-5 | TRBV7-8 | 14 | CASSVTEVQETQYF
TRBJ1-1 | TRBV12-3/TRBV12-4 | 11 | CASSQYTEAFF
TRBJ1-4 | TRBV7-8 | 15 | CASSFPARGNEKLFF
TRBJ1-1 | TRBV6-5 | 15 | CASSLDRAGATEAFF
TRBJ2-5 | TRBV7-9 | 16 | CASSAPGGSLGETQYF
TRBJ1-5 | TRBV28 | 15 | CASSRPRGLYQPQHF